This record concerns one T cell receptor (beta chain) sequence. The sample is drawn from a study of PD-1 and CTLA-4 blockade in melanoma. Profiling relied on immunoSEQ multiplex PCR, and the TCRdb table lists in-frame clones only, not all of them. In the table there are approximately 33,000 clones, 91% of which are singletons. The sequence came from a human donor with melanoma. This sample comprised CD8+ T cells from peripheral blood, obtained from a patient given anti-PD-1 treatment.

The CDR3, as DNA: TGTGCCAGCAGCCAAGCGGGGGATAGGTACGAGCAGTACTTC. It specifies CASSQAGDRYEQYF. The genes are TRBV4-2 and TRBJ2-7, with TRBD2 as a possible D gene (6 bases). V was clipped by 1 base and J by 4 bases, with 11 bases between them. CDR3 size: 14 residues. Germline CDR1 and CDR2: LGHNA and YNFKEQ.